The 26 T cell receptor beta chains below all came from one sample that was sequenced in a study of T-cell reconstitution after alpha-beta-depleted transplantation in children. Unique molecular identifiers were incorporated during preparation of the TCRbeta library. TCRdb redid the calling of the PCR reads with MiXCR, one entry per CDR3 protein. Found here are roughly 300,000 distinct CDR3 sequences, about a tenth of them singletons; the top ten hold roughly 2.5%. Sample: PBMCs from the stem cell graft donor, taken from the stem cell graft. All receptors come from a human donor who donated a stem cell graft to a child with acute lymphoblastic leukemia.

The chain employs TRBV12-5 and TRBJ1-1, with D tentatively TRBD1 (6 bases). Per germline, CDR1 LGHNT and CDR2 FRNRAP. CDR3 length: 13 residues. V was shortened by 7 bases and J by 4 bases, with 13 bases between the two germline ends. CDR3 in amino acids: CASATRGSTEAFF. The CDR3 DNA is TGTGCTAGTGCGACGAGGGGGAGCACTGAAGCTTTCTTT.

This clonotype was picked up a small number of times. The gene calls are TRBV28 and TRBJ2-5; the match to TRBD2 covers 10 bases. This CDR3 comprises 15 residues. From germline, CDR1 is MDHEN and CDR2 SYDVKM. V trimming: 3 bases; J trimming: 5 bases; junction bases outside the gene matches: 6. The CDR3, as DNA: TGTGCCAGCAGTTTCCAGCGGGAGGGCCCGGAGACCCAGTACTTC. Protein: CASSFQREGPETQYF. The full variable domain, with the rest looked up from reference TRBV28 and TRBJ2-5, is DVKVTQSSRYLVKRTGEKVFLECVQDMDHENMFWYRQDPGLGLRLIYFSYDVKMKEKGDIPEGYSVSREKKERFSLILESASTNQTSMYLCASSFQREGPETQYFGPGTRLLVL.

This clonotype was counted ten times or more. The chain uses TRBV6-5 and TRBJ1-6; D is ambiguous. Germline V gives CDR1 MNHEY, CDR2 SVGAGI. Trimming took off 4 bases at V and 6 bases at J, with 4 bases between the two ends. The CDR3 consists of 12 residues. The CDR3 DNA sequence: TGTGCCAGCAGTTTCAGTAATTCACCCCTCCACTTT. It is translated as CASSFSNSPLHF.

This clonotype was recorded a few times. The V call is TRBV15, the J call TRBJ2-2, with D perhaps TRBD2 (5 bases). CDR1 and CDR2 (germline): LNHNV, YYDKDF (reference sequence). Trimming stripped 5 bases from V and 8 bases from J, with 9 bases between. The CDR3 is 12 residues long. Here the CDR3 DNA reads TGTGCCACCAGCCGGAGGTTTGGGGAGCTGTTTTTT. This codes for CATSRRFGELFF.

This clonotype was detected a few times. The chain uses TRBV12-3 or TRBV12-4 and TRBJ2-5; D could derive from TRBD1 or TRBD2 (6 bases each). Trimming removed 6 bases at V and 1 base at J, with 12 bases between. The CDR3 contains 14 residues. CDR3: CASRRGDSQETQYF. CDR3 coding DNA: TGTGCCAGCAGAAGGGGGGATAGCCAAGAGACCCAGTACTTC.

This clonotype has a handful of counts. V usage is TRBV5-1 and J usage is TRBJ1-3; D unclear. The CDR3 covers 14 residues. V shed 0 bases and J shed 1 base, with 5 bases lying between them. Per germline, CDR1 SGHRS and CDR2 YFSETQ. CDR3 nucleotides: TGCGCCAGCAGCTTGGGGGAATCTGGAAACACCATATATTTT. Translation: CASSLGESGNTIYF. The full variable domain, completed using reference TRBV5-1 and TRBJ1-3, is KAGVTQTPRYLIKTRGQQVTLSCSPISGHRSVSWYQQTPGQGLQFLFEYFSETQRNKGNFPGRFSGRQFSNSRSEMNVSTLELGDSALYLCASSLGESGNTIYFGEGSWLTVV.

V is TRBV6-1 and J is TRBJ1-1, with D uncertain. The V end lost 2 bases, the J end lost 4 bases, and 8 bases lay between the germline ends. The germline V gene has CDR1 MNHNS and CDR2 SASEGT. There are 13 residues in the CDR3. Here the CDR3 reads CASSERVVTEAFF. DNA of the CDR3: TGTGCCAGCAGTGAAAGAGTGGTCACTGAAGCTTTCTTT.

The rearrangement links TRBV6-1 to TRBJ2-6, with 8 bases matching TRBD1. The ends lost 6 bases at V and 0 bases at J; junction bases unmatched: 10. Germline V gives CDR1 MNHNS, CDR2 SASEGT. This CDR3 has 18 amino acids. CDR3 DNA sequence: TGTGCCAGCAGAGTCTCAGGGGGCCTAGCCTCTGGGGCCAACGTCCTGACTTTC. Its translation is CASRVSGGLASGANVLTF.

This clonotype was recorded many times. The CDR3 DNA follows: TGTGCCACCAGTGATTCACACGAACTTTACAATGAGCAGTTCTTC. This codes for CATSDSHELYNEQFF. V gene TRBV24-1 combines with J gene TRBJ2-1, with D hard to call. V was cut by 2 bases and J by 4 bases, with 11 bases left in between. The CDR3 loop spans 15 amino acids. Germline lookup yields CDR1 KGHDR and CDR2 SFDVKD.

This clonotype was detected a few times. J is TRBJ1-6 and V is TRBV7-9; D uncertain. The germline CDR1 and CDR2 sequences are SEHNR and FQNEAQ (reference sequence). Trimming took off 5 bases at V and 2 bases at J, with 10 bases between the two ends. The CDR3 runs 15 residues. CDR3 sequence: CASSGRSTYNSPLHF. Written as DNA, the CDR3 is TGTGCCAGCAGCGGCAGGTCGACCTATAATTCACCCCTCCACTTT. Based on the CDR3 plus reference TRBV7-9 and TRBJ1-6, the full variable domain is DTGVSQNPRHKITKRGQNVTFRCDPISEHNRLYWYRQTLGQGPEFLTYFQNEAQLEKSRLLSDRFSAERPKGSFSTLEIQRTEQGDSAMYLCASSGRSTYNSPLHFGNGTRLTVT.

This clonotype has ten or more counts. DNA for the CDR3: TGTGCCAGCAGTTTAGCGCGGGGGTCAGCCTACGAGCAGTACTTC. Its protein is CASSLARGSAYEQYF. The chain employs TRBV12-3 or TRBV12-4 and TRBJ2-7, with 7 bases identical to TRBD2. The CDR3 is made up of 15 amino acids. The trim removed 0 bases at V and 2 bases at J, leaving 4 bases unmatched.

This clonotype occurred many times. Written as DNA, the CDR3 is TGTGCCAGCTCACCGGGGCAGGGAGGAGAAAAACTGTTTTTT. Translated: CASSPGQGGEKLFF. The chain recombines TRBV18 with TRBJ1-4; a weak D match, TRBD1 (5 bases). The CDR3 spans 14 residues. CDR1 is KGHSH, CDR2 LQKENI, per germline. V lost 3 bases, J lost 8 bases, and 13 bases lay in between.

The CDR3 is CSARDLSGSGETQYF. The CDR3, as DNA: TGCAGTGCTAGAGATCTCTCGGGGAGTGGGGAGACCCAGTACTTC. The chain combines TRBV20-1 with TRBJ2-5; D possibly corresponds to TRBD2 (5 bases). Trimming removed 0 bases at V and 5 bases at J, with 16 bases between. This CDR3 region has 15 residues. Germline V gene sequence: CDR1 DFQATT, CDR2 SNEGSKA (reference sequence).

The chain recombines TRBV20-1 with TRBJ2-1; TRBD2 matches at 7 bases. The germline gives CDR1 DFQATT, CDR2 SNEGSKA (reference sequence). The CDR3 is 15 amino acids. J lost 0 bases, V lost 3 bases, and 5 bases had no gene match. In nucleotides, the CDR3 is TGCAGTGCTAGGAGTGGCGGGAGCTCCTACAATGAGCAGTTCTTC. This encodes CSARSGGSSYNEQFF.

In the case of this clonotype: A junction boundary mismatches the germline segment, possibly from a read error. For the CDR3, the DNA is TGTGCCAGCAGTTCCACCGGGACTAGCGGTTCCACAGATCCGCAGTATTTT. As protein: CASSSTGTSGSTDPQYF. The chain couples TRBV6-5 to TRBJ2-3; 11 nucleotides align to TRBD2. The CDR3 covers 17 residues. The germline V gene has CDR1 MNHEY and CDR2 SVGAGI.

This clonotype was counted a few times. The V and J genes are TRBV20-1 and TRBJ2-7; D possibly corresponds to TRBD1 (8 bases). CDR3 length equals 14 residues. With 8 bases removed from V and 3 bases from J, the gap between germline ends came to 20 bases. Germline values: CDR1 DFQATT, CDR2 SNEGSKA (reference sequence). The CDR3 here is CSTEGGTGRYEQYF. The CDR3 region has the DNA TGCAGTACCGAGGGAGGGACAGGACGCTACGAGCAGTACTTC.

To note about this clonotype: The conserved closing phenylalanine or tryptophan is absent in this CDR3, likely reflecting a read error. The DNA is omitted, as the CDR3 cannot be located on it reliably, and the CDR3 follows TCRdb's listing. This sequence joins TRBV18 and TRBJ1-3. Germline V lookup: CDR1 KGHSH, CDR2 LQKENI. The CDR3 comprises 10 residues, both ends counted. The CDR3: CASSPLGRAD.

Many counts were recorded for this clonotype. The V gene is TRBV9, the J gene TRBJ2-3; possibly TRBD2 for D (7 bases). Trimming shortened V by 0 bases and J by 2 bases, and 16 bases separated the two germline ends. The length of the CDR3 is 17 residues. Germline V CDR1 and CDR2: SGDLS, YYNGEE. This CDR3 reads CASSVGLSGTPTDTQYF. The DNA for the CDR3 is TGTGCCAGCAGCGTAGGCCTAAGCGGGACACCCACAGATACGCAGTATTTT.

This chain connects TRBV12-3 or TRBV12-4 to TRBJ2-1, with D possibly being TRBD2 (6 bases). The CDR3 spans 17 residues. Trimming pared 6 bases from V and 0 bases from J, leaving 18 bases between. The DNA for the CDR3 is TGTGCCAGCAGCCCTAGGGCTAGCGTCAGCTCCTACAATGAGCAGTTCTTC. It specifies CASSPRASVSSYNEQFF.

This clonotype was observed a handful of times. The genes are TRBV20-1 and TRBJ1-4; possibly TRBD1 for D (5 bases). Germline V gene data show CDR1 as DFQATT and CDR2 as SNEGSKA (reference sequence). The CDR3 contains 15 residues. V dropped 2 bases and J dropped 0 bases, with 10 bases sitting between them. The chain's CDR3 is CSARSSGTTNEKLFF. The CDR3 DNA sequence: TGCAGTGCTAGATCCTCAGGGACAACTAATGAAAAACTGTTTTTT.

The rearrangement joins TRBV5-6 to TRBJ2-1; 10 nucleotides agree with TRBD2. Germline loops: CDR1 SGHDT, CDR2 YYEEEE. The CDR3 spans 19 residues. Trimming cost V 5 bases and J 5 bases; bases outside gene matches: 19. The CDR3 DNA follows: TGTGCCAGCAGACTAAATGGGCTAGCGGGAGAGTTTGGTGACAATGAGCAGTTCTTC. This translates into CASRLNGLAGEFGDNEQFF.

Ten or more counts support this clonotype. This chain's CDR3 is CASSLRWGGPYKYNEQFF. The CDR3 nucleotides read TGCGCCAGCAGCTTGCGTTGGGGAGGGCCATATAAGTACAATGAGCAGTTCTTC. The chain is built from TRBV5-1 and TRBJ2-1, with TRBD2 identical over 7 bases. V trimming: 1 base; J trimming: 4 bases; junction bases outside the gene matches: 14. Germline assignment: CDR1 SGHRS and CDR2 YFSETQ. CDR3 size: 18 residues.

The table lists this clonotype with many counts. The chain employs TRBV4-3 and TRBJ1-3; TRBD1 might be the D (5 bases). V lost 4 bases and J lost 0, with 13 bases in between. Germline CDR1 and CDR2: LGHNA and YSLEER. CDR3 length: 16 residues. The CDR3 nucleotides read TGCGCCAGCAGCCCCTCTTACAGGTCCTCTGGAAACACCATATATTTT. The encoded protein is CASSPSYRSSGNTIYF.

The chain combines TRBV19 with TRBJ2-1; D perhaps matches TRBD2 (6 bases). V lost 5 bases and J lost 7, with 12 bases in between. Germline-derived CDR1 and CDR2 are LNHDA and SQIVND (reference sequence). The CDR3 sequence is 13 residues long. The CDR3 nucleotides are TGTGCCAGTAGTTCGGGACTGCCGAATGAGCAGTTCTTC. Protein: CASSSGLPNEQFF.

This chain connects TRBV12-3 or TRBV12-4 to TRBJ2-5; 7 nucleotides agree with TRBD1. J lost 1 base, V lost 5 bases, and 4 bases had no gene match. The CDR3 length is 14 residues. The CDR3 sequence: CASSVWDSQETQYF. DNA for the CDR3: TGTGCCAGCAGTGTCTGGGACAGCCAAGAGACCCAGTACTTC.

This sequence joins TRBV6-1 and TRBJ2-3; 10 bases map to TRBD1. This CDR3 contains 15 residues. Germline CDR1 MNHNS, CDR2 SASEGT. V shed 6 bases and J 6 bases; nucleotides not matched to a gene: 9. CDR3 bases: TGTGCCAGCAGGAACCGGGACAGGGGATCGGATACGCAGTATTTT. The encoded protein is CASRNRDRGSDTQYF.